A selection of T cell receptor beta chains follows, all from one sample in a study of T cell clones after liver transplantation. The method was immunoSEQ multiplex PCR; TCRdb's version includes in-frame clones alone and lacks a portion of them. The sample carries roughly 40,000 clones, about 86% recorded once. The material sequenced was CD4+ T cells from blood, taken 24 months after liver transplant. The receptor set was obtained from a human patient who received a liver transplant. Some T cells may arise from the graft donor. CDR3s include the opening cysteine and the closing phenylalanine or tryptophan. The D gene is left open where the match is weak. Clone size is stated in some rows and not others, as once, few, many or a class when expanded.

V,D,size,J,CDR3,DNA
TRBV5-4,TRBD2,-,TRBJ2-1,CASREAGRTYNEQFF,TGTGCCAGCAGGGAAGCGGGAAGGACCTACAATGAGCAGTTCTTC
TRBV19,TRBD1,-,TRBJ2-7,CASSATGSEQYF,TGTGCCAGTAGTGCGACAGGGTCCGAGCAGTACTTC
TRBV5-1,TRBD2,-,TRBJ2-1,CASREFLAAYNEQFF,TGCGCCAGCCGAGAGTTCCTAGCGGCCTACAATGAGCAGTTCTTC
TRBV18,-,-,TRBJ1-4,CASSPSVGPEKLFF,TGTGCCAGCTCACCCTCGGTGGGGCCGGAGAAACTGTTTTTT
TRBV30,-,-,TRBJ2-1,CAWSVGVAANEQFF,TGTGCCTGGAGTGTGGGTGTAGCGGCCAACGAGCAGTTCTTC
TRBV6-1,-,-,TRBJ1-4,CASSPSRAFF,TGTGCCAGCAGTCCGTCGAGGGCTTTTTTT
TRBV19,TRBD1,-,TRBJ1-1,CASSLLTGENTEAFF,TGTGCCAGTAGTTTGTTGACAGGGGAGAACACTGAAGCTTTCTTT
TRBV13,TRBD1,-,TRBJ2-6,CASRVETGSNVLTF,TGTGCCAGCAGGGTAGAGACAGGGTCCAACGTCCTGACTTTC
TRBV7-2,TRBD2,-,TRBJ2-7,CASSSGLAGRVSYEQYF,TGTGCCAGCAGCTCGGGACTAGCGGGAAGGGTTTCCTACGAGCAGTACTTC
TRBV29-1,-,once,TRBJ1-2,CSVDMRRTNYGYTF,TGCAGCGTTGACATGAGAAGAACTAACTATGGCTACACCTTC
TRBV5-1,TRBD1,-,TRBJ1-2,CASSSDRGDGKYGYTF,TGCGCCAGCAGTTCGGACAGGGGAGACGGGAAATATGGCTACACCTTC
TRBV2,-,-,TRBJ1-2,CASKLGGQGGYTF,TGTGCCAGCAAGCTCGGGGGGCAGGGTGGCTACACCTTC
TRBV10-2,-,-,TRBJ1-1,CSARTPRNTEAFF,TGCTCCGCGAGGACACCCAGGAACACTGAAGCTTTCTTT
TRBV10-1,TRBD1,-,TRBJ2-3,CASRGRQGYTDTQYF,TGCGCCAGCAGGGGGCGACAGGGCTACACAGATACGCAGTATTTT
TRBV7-2,-,once,TRBJ2-1,CASSSKRGRDEQFF,TGTGCCAGCAGCTCCAAAAGGGGCAGAGATGAGCAGTTCTTC
TRBV7-7,-,-,TRBJ1-4,CASSPSINEKLFF,TGTGCCAGCAGCCCTAGCATTAATGAAAAACTGTTTTTT
TRBV7-8,-,-,TRBJ1-1,CASSFRVGGNTEAFF,TGTGCCAGCAGCTTCAGGGTGGGGGGTAACACTGAAGCTTTCTTT
TRBV7-9,-,-,TRBJ1-2,CASSSDTPYGYTF,TGTGCCAGCAGCTCCGACACACCCTATGGCTACACCTTC
TRBV5-1,-,-,TRBJ2-2,CASSLSGQGTGELFF,TGCGCCAGCAGCTTGAGTGGTCAGGGTACCGGGGAGCTGTTTTTT
TRBV15,TRBD1,once,TRBJ1-5,CATSRGGTGTQPQHF,TGTGCCACCAGCAGAGGAGGGACAGGGACTCAGCCCCAGCATTTT
TRBV5-1,-,-,TRBJ1-4,CASSLAPSRLRELFF,TGCGCCAGCAGCTTGGCGCCGAGCCGATTGAGGGAACTGTTTTTT
TRBV18,-,-,TRBJ1-4,CASSPAEKLFF,TGTGCCAGCTCACCCGCGGAAAAACTGTTTTTT
TRBV4-1,-,-,TRBJ2-7,CASSQDWADSSYEQYF,TGCGCCAGCAGCCAAGATTGGGCTGATAGCTCCTACGAGCAGTACTTC
TRBV2,-,-,TRBJ1-1,CARQGLGSTEAFF,TGTGCCAGACAGGGCCTCGGGAGCACTGAAGCTTTCTTT
TRBV29-1,-,-,TRBJ1-1,CSVPVGGQPNTEAFF,TGCAGCGTCCCCGTGGGAGGCCAGCCAAACACTGAAGCTTTCTTT
TRBV7-8,TRBD2,once,TRBJ2-7,CASSPRRAGDEQYF,TGTGCCAGCAGCCCACGCCGGGCGGGGGACGAGCAGTACTTC
TRBV6-1,-,-,TRBJ2-1,CASTPSRSQTDEQFF,TGTGCCAGCACCCCGTCGAGGTCGCAGACAGATGAGCAGTTCTTC
TRBV9,TRBD2,once,TRBJ2-2,CASSPQAGGPGNTGELFF,TGTGCCAGCAGCCCCCAAGCGGGAGGGCCGGGGAACACCGGGGAGCTGTTTTTT
TRBV19,-,-,TRBJ2-3,CASSIPPSNTQYF,TGTGCCAGTAGTATCCCCCCCTCCAATACGCAGTATTTT
TRBV6-5,-,-,TRBJ2-6,CASRPPGRGANVLTF,TGTGCCAGCAGGCCCCCGGGGAGAGGGGCCAACGTCCTGACTTTC
TRBV6-1,-,few,TRBJ2-7,CASSGSAAGGTYEQYF,TGTGCCAGCAGTGGGTCTGCGGCAGGGGGGACCTACGAGCAGTACTTC
TRBV4-1,-,-,TRBJ2-3,CASSQEATAVKPRDTQYF,TGCGCCAGCAGCCAAGAAGCGACAGCCGTAAAACCCCGAGATACGCAGTATTTT
TRBV19,-,-,TRBJ1-1,CASSYDSRRNTEAFF,TGTGCCAGTAGTTACGACAGCCGGAGGAACACTGAAGCTTTCTTT
TRBV7-8,TRBD2,-,TRBJ2-1,CASSAGLAGVEQFF,TGTGCCAGCAGCGCTGGACTAGCGGGGGTTGAGCAGTTCTTC
TRBV15,TRBD1,-,TRBJ2-1,CATSRKRTGESNEQFF,TGTGCCACCAGCAGAAAAAGGACAGGGGAATCCAATGAGCAGTTCTTC
TRBV19,TRBD2,-,TRBJ2-3,CASRLAGGQTDTQYF,TGTGCCAGTAGACTAGCGGGGGGTCAGACAGATACGCAGTATTTT
TRBV10-3,-,-,TRBJ1-1,CAISDAGPTEAFF,TGTGCCATCAGTGATGCCGGGCCCACTGAAGCTTTCTTT
TRBV5-4,TRBD1,-,TRBJ2-2,CASSLERGRVSGELFF,TGTGCCAGCAGCTTGGAAAGGGGGCGCGTTTCCGGGGAGCTGTTTTTT
TRBV25-1,TRBD2,few,TRBJ2-3,CASSEATSGGPYTQYF,TGTGCCAGCAGTGAGGCGACTAGCGGGGGACCCTATACGCAGTATTTT
TRBV9,TRBD2,-,TRBJ2-1,CASSVVAGGYGEQFF,TGTGCCAGCAGCGTAGTAGCGGGAGGTTATGGAGAGCAGTTCTTC
TRBV19,-,-,TRBJ2-7,CATPGTASHEQYF,TGTGCCACTCCCGGGACCGCCTCCCACGAGCAGTACTTC
TRBV6-1,-,-,TRBJ2-7,CASRYREEAYEQYF,TGTGCCAGCAGGTACAGGGAAGAAGCCTACGAGCAGTACTTC
TRBV2,-,-,TRBJ2-3,CASTSDSTDTQYF,TGTGCCAGCACCTCGGACAGCACAGATACGCAGTATTTT
TRBV10-1,-,-,TRBJ1-2,CASSDGGNYGYTF,TGCGCCAGCAGTGACGGAGGGAACTATGGCTACACCTTC
TRBV6-5,-,-,TRBJ2-7,CASLRTYEQYF,TGTGCCAGCCTCAGGACCTACGAGCAGTACTTC
TRBV6-4,TRBD1,-,TRBJ2-7,CASRESGQGALEQYF,TGTGCCAGCAGAGAATCGGGACAGGGGGCCTTGGAGCAGTACTTC
TRBV28,-,-,TRBJ2-1,CASSKQVTYNEQFF,TGTGCCAGCAGTAAACAGGTTACCTACAATGAGCAGTTCTTC
TRBV7-7,-,-,TRBJ2-2,CASSFRITGELFF,TGTGCCAGCAGCTTCAGGATCACCGGGGAGCTGTTTTTT
TRBV10-1,-,-,TRBJ2-1,CASSEGGAGKNEQFF,TGCGCCAGCAGTGAAGGGGGTGCGGGAAAAAATGAGCAGTTCTTC
TRBV9,TRBD1,-,TRBJ2-7,CASSPGQGAYEQYF,TGTGCCAGTTCCCCTGGACAGGGGGCGTACGAGCAGTACTTC
TRBV2,-,few,TRBJ1-6,CASRPRWADNSPLHF,TGTGCCAGCAGGCCTAGGTGGGCTGATAATTCACCCCTCCACTTT
TRBV6-6,-,-,TRBJ1-1,CASTQRAGGITEAFF,TGTGCCAGCACCCAAAGGGCGGGGGGCATAACTGAAGCTTTCTTT
TRBV7-3,-,-,TRBJ2-1,CASSQKPGVYEQFF,TGTGCCAGCAGCCAAAAGCCGGGAGTATATGAGCAGTTCTTC
TRBV7-2,-,-,TRBJ2-7,CASSSRGTQNYEQYF,TGTGCCAGCAGCTCTAGGGGTACACAAAACTACGAGCAGTACTTC
TRBV9,TRBD1,-,TRBJ2-1,CASSERTGRSYNEQFF,TGTGCCAGCAGCGAACGGACAGGCCGCTCCTACAATGAGCAGTTCTTC
TRBV7-6,-,medium-sized,TRBJ1-2,CASSLILAGLAGYTF,TGTGCCAGCAGCTTAATCTTGGCAGGTTTGGCTGGCTACACCTTC